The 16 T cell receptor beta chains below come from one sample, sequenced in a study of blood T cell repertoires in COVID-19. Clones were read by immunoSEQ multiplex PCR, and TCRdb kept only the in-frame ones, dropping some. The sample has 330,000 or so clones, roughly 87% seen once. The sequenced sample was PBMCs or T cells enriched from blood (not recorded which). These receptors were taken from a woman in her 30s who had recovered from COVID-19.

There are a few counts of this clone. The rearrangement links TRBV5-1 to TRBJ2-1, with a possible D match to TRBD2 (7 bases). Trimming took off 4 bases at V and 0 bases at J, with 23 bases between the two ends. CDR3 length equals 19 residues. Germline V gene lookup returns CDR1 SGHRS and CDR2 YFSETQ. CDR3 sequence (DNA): TGCGCCAGCAGCCGAGAAAGACGGGGGGCCCTGAGCTCCTACAATGAGCAGTTCTTC. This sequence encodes CASSRERRGALSSYNEQFF.

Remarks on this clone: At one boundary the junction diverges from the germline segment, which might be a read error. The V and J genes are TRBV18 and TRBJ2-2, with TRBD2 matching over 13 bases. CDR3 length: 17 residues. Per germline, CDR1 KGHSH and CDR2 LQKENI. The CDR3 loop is CASSPGLAGKNSGELFF. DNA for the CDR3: TGTGCCAGCTCACCGGGACTAGCGGGAAAGAACTCCGGGGAGCTGTTTTTT.

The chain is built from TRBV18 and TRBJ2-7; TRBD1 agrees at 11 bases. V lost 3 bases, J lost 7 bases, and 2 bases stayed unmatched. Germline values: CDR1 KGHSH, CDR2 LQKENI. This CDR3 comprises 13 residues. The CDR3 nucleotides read TGTGCCAGCTCACCCGGGACAGGGGGAGAGCAGTACTTC. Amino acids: CASSPGTGGEQYF.

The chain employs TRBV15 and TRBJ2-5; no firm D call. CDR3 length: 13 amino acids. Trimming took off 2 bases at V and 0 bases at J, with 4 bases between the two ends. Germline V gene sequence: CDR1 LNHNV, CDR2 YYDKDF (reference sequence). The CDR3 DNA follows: TGTGCCACCAGCAGACAGTACCAAGAGACCCAGTACTTC. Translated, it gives CATSRQYQETQYF.

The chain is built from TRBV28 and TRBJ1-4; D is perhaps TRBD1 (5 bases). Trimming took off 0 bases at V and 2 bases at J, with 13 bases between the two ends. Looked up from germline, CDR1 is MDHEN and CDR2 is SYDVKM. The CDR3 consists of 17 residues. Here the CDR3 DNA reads TGTGCCAGCAGTTTATGGGAGGGGCGGGGGACTAATGAAAAACTGTTTTTT. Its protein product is CASSLWEGRGTNEKLFF.

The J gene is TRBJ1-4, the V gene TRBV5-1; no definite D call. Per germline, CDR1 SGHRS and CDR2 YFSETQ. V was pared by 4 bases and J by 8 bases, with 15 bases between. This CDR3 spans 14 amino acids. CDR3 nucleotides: TGCGCCAGCAGCGGGAGGCCGGCGGAGGAAAAACTGTTTTTT. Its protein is CASSGRPAEEKLFF.

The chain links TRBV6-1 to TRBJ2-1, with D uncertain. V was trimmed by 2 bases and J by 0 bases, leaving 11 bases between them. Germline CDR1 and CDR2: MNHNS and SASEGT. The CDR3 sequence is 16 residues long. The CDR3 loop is CASSEIVASSYNEQFF. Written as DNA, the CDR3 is TGTGCCAGCAGTGAAATAGTTGCGAGCTCCTACAATGAGCAGTTCTTC.

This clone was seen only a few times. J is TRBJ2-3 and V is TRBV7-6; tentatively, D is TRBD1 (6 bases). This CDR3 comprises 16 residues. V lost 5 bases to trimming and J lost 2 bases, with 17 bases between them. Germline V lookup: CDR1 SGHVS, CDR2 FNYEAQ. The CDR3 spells CASSPGHSTPTDTQYF. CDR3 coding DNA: TGTGCCAGCAGCCCGGGACACTCGACTCCCACAGATACGCAGTATTTT.

Written as DNA, the CDR3 is TGTGCCAGCAGCTTGGCCCGGACAGGGGATATGACCGGGGAGCTGTTTTTT. Translation: CASSLARTGDMTGELFF. The V gene is TRBV5-4, the J gene TRBJ2-2; 9 nucleotides match TRBD1. V shed 0 bases, J shed 5 bases, and the junction held 8 bases outside the gene matches. The germline gives CDR1 SGHNT, CDR2 YYREEE (reference sequence). CDR3 length equals 17 residues.

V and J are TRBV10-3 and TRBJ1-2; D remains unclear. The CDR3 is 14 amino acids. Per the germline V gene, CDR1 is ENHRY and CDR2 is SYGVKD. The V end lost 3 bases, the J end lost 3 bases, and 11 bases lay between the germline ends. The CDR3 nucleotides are TGTGCCATCAGTGACCCCAACAGCTACTATGGCTACACCTTC. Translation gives CAISDPNSYYGYTF.

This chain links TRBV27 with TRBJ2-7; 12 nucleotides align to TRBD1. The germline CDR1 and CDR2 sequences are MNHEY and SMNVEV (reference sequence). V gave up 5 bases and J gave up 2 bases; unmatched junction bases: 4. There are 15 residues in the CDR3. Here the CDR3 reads CASSGRDRGPYEQYF. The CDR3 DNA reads TGTGCCAGCAGTGGCCGGGACAGGGGGCCCTACGAGCAGTACTTC.

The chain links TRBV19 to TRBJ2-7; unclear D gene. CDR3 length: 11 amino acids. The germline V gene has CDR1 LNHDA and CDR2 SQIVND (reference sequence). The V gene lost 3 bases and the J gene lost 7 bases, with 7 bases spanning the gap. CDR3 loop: CASSIASEQYF. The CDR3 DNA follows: TGTGCCAGTAGTATTGCGTCGGAGCAGTACTTC.

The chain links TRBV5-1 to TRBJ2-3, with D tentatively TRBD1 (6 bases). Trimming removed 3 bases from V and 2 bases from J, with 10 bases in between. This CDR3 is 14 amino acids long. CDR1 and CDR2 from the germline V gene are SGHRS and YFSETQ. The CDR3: CASSSGQITDTQYF. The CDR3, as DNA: TGCGCCAGCAGCTCAGGACAGATCACAGATACGCAGTATTTT.

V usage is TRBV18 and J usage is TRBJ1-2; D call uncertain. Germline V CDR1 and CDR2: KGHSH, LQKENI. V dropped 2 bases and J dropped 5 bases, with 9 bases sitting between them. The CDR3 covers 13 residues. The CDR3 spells CASSPTVPYGYTF. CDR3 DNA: TGTGCCAGCTCACCAACAGTACCTTATGGCTACACCTTC.

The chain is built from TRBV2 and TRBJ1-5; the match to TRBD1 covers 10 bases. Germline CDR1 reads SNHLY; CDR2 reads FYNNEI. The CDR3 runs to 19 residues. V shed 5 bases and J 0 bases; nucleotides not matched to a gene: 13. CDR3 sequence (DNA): TGTGCCAGCAGTTCTGACCCGGGACAGGGGAAAAATAGCAATCAGCCCCAGCATTTT. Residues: CASSSDPGQGKNSNQPQHF.

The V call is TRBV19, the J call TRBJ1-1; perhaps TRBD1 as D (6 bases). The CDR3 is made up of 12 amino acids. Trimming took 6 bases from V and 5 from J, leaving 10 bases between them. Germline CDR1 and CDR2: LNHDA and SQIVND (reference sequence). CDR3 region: CASSTGPTEAFF. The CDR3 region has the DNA TGTGCCAGTAGCACAGGGCCGACTGAAGCTTTCTTT.